The sequence of this T cell receptor beta chain was determined in a study of post-analysis software for immune sequencing data. Study outcomes and limitations: Patients had higher frequencies than controls of roughly 5 TRBV segments, including TRBV5-6, TRBV5-1 and TRBV20-1.

The table lists this clonotype with a few counts. Its antigen remains unidentified. The germline V and J ends were trimmed by 4 bases and 5 bases, with 9 bases remaining between them. The V gene's germline CDR1 is SQVTM and CDR2 ANQGSEA. This CDR3 contains 11 residues. Every TCR beta cDNA library bore unique molecular identifiers. Each CDR3 protein is one row after TCRdb ran MiXCR on the PCR reads. There are about 540,000 distinct CDR3 sequences in the sample; under 40% occur only once, and roughly 6% lies in the top ten. The chain employs TRBV29-1 and TRBJ2-7; TRBD1 is a possible D gene (5 bases). The TCR comes from a girl aged 2-17 years with multiple sclerosis. Sequencing used blood. The CDR3 reads CSVGQGNEQYF. The CDR3 DNA reads TGCAGCGTTGGGCAGGGCAACGAGCAGTACTTC.